The 8 T cell receptor beta chains below all came from one sample that was sequenced in a study of T cells in narcolepsy. Profiling relied on immunoSEQ multiplex PCR, and the TCRdb table lists in-frame clones only, not all of them. Among approximately 35,000 clones, roughly 86% were seen once, and the ten largest hold 2.3%. What was sequenced was memory (CD45RA-) CD4+ T cells from blood. The receptor source for this set is a human donor in good health.

V gene TRBV5-1 combines with J gene TRBJ2-3; 9 nucleotides match TRBD2. Germline trimming cut 3 bases from V and 4 bases from J; bases unmatched to any gene: 6. Germline V CDR1 and CDR2: SGHRS, YFSETQ. The CDR3 runs 15 residues. CDR3 region: CASSSNSGGPDTQYF. The DNA of the CDR3 is TGCGCCAGCAGCTCGAATAGCGGGGGACCAGATACGCAGTATTTT.

This chain connects TRBV5-1 to TRBJ2-3, with TRBD2 identical over 7 bases. Trimming at V came to 5 bases and at J to 0 bases, leaving 9 bases not matched to a gene. The CDR3 is 16 amino acids. Germline CDR1 reads SGHRS; CDR2 reads YFSETQ. The CDR3 loop is CASRREAGPSTDTQYF. For the CDR3, the DNA is TGCGCCAGCAGAAGAGAAGCGGGACCTAGCACAGATACGCAGTATTTT. The complete variable domain, with remaining parts taken from reference TRBV5-1 and TRBJ2-3, reads KAGVTQTPRYLIKTRGQQVTLSCSPISGHRSVSWYQQTPGQGLQFLFEYFSETQRNKGNFPGRFSGRQFSNSRSEMNVSTLELGDSALYLCASRREAGPSTDTQYFGPGTRLTVL.

This chain links TRBV2 with TRBJ2-5; 7 bases agree with TRBD2. The V and J ends lost 7 bases and 3 bases, in that order; junction bases with no gene match: 2. This CDR3 has 12 residues. Germline V gives CDR1 SNHLY, CDR2 FYNNEI. The CDR3 reads CASTLAEETQYF. The CDR3 nucleotides read TGTGCCAGCACTCTAGCGGAAGAGACCCAGTACTTC.

The rearrangement links TRBV5-5 to TRBJ1-2, with a possible D match to TRBD1 (6 bases). V gave up 4 bases and J gave up 5 bases, with 18 bases separating them. The CDR3 extends over 15 amino acids. CDR1 SGHKS and CDR2 YYEKEE come from the germline V gene (reference sequence). CDR3 sequence: CASSLGVSGVYGYTF. CDR3 in DNA: TGTGCCAGCAGCCTGGGGGTGTCAGGGGTTTATGGCTACACCTTC.

This rearrangement joins TRBV6-5 to TRBJ2-1; D unclear. Germline assignment: CDR1 MNHEY and CDR2 SVGAGI. The CDR3 consists of 15 residues. The germline V and J ends were trimmed by 6 bases and 6 bases, with 18 bases remaining between them. The CDR3 spells CASSSSDGLGNEQFF. In nucleotides, the CDR3 is TGTGCCAGCAGCTCCTCGGACGGCTTGGGCAATGAGCAGTTCTTC.

V usage is TRBV5-1 and J usage is TRBJ1-2, with 7 bases identical to TRBD1. CDR1 and CDR2 from the germline V gene are SGHRS and YFSETQ. The V segment lost 0 bases and the J segment 4 bases; nucleotides outside the gene matches: 3. The CDR3 has 14 amino acids. The CDR3 region has the DNA TGCGCCAGCAGCTTGGAACAGGGGCCCTATGGCTACACCTTC. It encodes CASSLEQGPYGYTF.

On this clone: Other DNA sequences within the sample encode an identical CDR3. CDR3 in amino acids: CASSQEWGGYTF. The CDR3 nucleotides read TGCGCCAGCAGCCAAGAATGGGGCGGCTACACCTTC. The V and J genes are TRBV4-1 and TRBJ1-2, with D maybe TRBD1 (5 bases). The V gene's germline CDR1 is MGHRA and CDR2 YSYEKL. The V and J ends lost 0 bases and 8 bases respectively, with 7 bases between them. CDR3 length: 12 residues.

There are a few counts of this clone. The chain joins TRBV5-1 to TRBJ1-6, with 9 nucleotides matching TRBD1. The CDR3 covers 15 residues. Trimming at V came to 2 bases and at J to 8 bases, leaving 5 bases not matched to a gene. Germline-derived CDR1 and CDR2 are SGHRS and YFSETQ. CDR3 in amino acids: CASSLQGARDSPLHF. DNA of the CDR3: TGCGCCAGCAGCTTACAGGGGGCGCGTGATTCACCCCTCCACTTT.